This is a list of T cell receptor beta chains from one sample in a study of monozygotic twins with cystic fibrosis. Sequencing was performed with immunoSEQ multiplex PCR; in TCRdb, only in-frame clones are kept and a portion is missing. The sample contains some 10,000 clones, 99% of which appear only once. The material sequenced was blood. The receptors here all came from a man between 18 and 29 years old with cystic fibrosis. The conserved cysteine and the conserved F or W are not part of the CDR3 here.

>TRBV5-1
ASSWGDGSSYEQY
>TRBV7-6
ASSLGPGGDTQY
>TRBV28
ASGERYNSPLH
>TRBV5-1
ASSSETGGIRLSYEQY
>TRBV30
AWSFGAETQY
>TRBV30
AWSSQKNTEAF
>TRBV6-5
ASSRTAKNIQY
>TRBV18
ASSPPMGGAIHEQY
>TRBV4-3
ASSQGLAGGGEETQY
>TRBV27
ASSLGQGNVNYT
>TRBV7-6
ASSPVGAGNTIY
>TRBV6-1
ASSVIGAANEKLF
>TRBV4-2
ASSQGGLNTEAF
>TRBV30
AWSPSRGTGGYT
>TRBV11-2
ASSLSGVVDTIY
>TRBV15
ATSRGTGGTNIQY
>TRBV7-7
ASSLATGTEAF
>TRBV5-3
ARSLVKGASGANVLT
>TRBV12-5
ASGPRTNLETQY
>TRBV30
AWKNPTGVSYEQY
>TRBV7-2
ASSLAGPPNSPLH
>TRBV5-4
ASNTGTGAAGELF
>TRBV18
ASSPLGAMNTEAF
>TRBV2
ASLGRVSNEQF
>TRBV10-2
ASRPTGLNTEAF
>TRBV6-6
ASSYFLTHSYEQY
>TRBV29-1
SVYRDRDYGYT
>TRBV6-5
ASRTGGRLIGGYT
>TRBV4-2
ASSPGTSGGYNEQF
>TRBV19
ASRMTGSNQPQH
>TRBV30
AWSPGGYNYGYT